The source of this T cell receptor (beta chain) is a study of shared clonotypes between healthy human individuals (dated by TCRdb to the early 2020s). The study in broad terms: The cohort comprised a couple of women and three men aged 18 to 49 years. For each donor, CD4 naive and CD4 memory were each given three plates, CD8 naive was given two plates, and CD8 memory was given one plate. To increase sequencing depth and limit assay-specific biases, TCR repertoire library preparation and sequencing were carried out by different laboratories using diverse techniques. The study deeply sequenced blood TCR repertoires of about 5 healthy adults to estimate repertoire size and the extent of clonotype sharing between individuals. Per donor, leukapheresis produced somewhere between about 0.94 and 9.5 billion PBMCs. General study outcomes and caveats: Sampling was limited to blood, and TCR repertoires in tissue likely differ from TCR repertoires in blood. Incomplete sequencing was indicated by rarefaction of sorted-subset datasets, despite the large sequencing depth. Sharing across a few donors was observed for about 5% of naive CD4, about 4% of naive CD8, over 2% of memory CD4, and around 0.44% of memory CD8 clonotypes. Higher generation probabilities were observed for clonotypes shared by all four sorted-subset donors than for non-shared clonotypes. The genetic and exposure-history diversity represented was limited by the small number of donors. Estimated clonotype richness was generally larger for naive than for memory subsets. Pairwise subsampling indicated that sequencing depth was expected to affect the degree of clonotype sharing among donors.

Donors were healthy HIV-negative adults with no recently reported acute infections or vaccinations. Only Caucasian adults living in Nashville, Tennessee, USA were represented among the donors. CD4+ T cells were enriched by magnetic negative selection, after which naive cells were positively selected on CD45RA and the negative fraction was taken as the memory subset. Blood was obtained by leukapheresis, after which PBMCs were separated by Ficoll-Histopaque density gradient centrifugation and cryopreserved in liquid nitrogen vapor phase. Analytical flow cytometry was used to check the purity and quantity of every magnetically sorted T cell population. Genomic DNA was isolated from every sorted fraction and measured by UV absorbance on a Nanodrop 2000c. The CDR3 runs 12 amino acids, cysteine and phenylalanine included. Solely the CDR3 DNA is kept, with 36 bases framed from the first base. The germline V gene sets CDR1 to SGDLS and CDR2 to YYNGEE. V is shortened by 6 bases, J by 3 bases, and the region joining them spans 6 bases.

Using the deep immunoSEQ assay, multiplex PCR amplified TCR CDR3 regions from genomic DNA. For each cell subset, the extracted genomic DNA was distributed evenly across all wells of several immunoSEQ 96-well plates, and each plate served as one replicate. For sorted subsets, each replicate PCR was loaded with roughly 200 ng genomic DNA, equivalent to 30,000 or so T cell genomes. Purified libraries were measured with a Qubit 3.0 fluorometer, size-checked on a Bioanalyzer 2100, and measured again with the KAPA Library Quantification kit. Every immunoSEQ 96-well plate was sequenced on a separate single-read 150-cycle Illumina NextSeq 550 flow cell. The published analysis was carried out like this. Because the immunoSEQ output included only junctional sequences and no quality scores, the filtering could not be the same as the filtering used for full-length reads. To assign V/J genes and CDR3, sequences were annotated using PyIR, a Python wrapper for IgBLAST v1.9, with IMGT germline references. Reads were removed for weak V/J assignments (E-value above 1e-6), missing CDR3, stop codons, out-of-frame junctions, or ambiguous translated residues. A V3J clonotype was defined by an identical inferred V gene, J gene, and CDR3 amino acid sequence. To compute the percentage overlap between repertoires, the number of shared unique clonotypes was divided by the size of the smaller repertoire. Repertoire richness was assessed with RTK rarefaction, the Chao1 estimator, and Recon v2.1 estimates of unobserved clonotypes. For all TCRbeta clonotypes obtained by the gDNA method from four donors, generation probabilities were computed with OLGA. Drawn from immuneACCESS, this table holds only the in-frame rearrangements with V and J called that TCRdb kept. Clones are partly lost; checked studies trace under half to an unresolved V gene and leave the rest unexplained. That table gives V, J and clone size, and the DNA gave D and trimming. This sample holds about 2 million clones; over 85% were observed only once. The top ten hold 0.13% of the sample.

In this sample, this clone turned up a few times. The target of this receptor is not known. The sample holds no much larger clone one base away, and base qualities are not on file. Other DNA sequences within the sample encode an identical CDR3. Sequencing used naive CD4+ T cells sorted from blood. The cell subset or site label on this specimen signifies: CD45RA+ positively selected. The origin of this receptor is a man aged 18 to 29 in good health. The sequence is built from TRBV9 and TRBJ2-2; the best D guess is TRBD1, with 6 bases matching. The base sequence is TGTGCCAGCAACAGGGACACCGGGGAGCTGTTTTTT. It translates as CASNRDTGELFF.